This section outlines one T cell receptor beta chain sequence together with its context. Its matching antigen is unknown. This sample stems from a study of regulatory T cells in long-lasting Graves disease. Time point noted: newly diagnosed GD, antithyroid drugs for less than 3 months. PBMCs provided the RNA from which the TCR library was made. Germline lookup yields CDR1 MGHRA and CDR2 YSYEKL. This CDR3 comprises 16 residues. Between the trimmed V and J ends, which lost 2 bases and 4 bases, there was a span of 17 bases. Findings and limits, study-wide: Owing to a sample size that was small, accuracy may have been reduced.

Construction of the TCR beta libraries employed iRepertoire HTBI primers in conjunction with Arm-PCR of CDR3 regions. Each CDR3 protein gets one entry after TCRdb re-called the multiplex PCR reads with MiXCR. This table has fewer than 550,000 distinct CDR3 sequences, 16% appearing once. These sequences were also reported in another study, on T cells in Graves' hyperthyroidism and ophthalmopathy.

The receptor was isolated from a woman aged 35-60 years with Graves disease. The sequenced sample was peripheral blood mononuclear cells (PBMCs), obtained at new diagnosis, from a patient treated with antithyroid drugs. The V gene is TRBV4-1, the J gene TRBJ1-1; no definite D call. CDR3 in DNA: TGCGCCAGCAGCCAACTTCTCCGGGTCCCACTCACTGAAGCTTTCTTT. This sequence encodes CASSQLLRVPLTEAFF.